This is a list of T cell receptor beta chains from one sample in a study of beta chain features in type 1 diabetes. The assay was immunoSEQ multiplex PCR, and TCRdb's table has in-frame clones only and misses some. Counted here are just over 600,000 clones, roughly 15% occurring once; the ten biggest clones make up roughly 0.098%. Sample: naive CD4+ T cells from blood. These receptors were collected from a man between 18 and 29 years old in good health. CDR3s include the opening cysteine and the closing phenylalanine or tryptophan. Fields, in order: J gene, D gene, V gene, clone size, CDR3 length, CDR3 DNA, CDR3 protein. The D gene is left open where the match is weak. The size entry is marked missing in some rows and otherwise reads once, few, many or a size class.

J gene: TRBJ2-1
D gene: NA
V gene: TRBV2
clone size: few
CDR3 length: 14
CDR3 DNA: TGTGCCAGCAGCTTCAGAGTAGGGGAAATGGAGCAGTTCTTC
CDR3 protein: CASSFRVGEMEQFF

J gene: TRBJ1-2
D gene: NA
V gene: TRBV7-2
clone size: NA
CDR3 length: 12
CDR3 DNA: TGTGCCAGCAGGGATCAGGGAAACGGCTACACCTTC
CDR3 protein: CASRDQGNGYTF

J gene: TRBJ2-7
D gene: NA
V gene: TRBV28
clone size: NA
CDR3 length: 15
CDR3 DNA: TGTGCCAGCAGGGGACCGGGACGAAACTCCTACGAGCAGTACTTC
CDR3 protein: CASRGPGRNSYEQYF

J gene: TRBJ2-7
D gene: TRBD1
V gene: TRBV29-1
clone size: few
CDR3 length: 14
CDR3 DNA: TGCAGCGTCGTGGACAGGGCTAGCTCCTACGAGCAGTACTTC
CDR3 protein: CSVVDRASSYEQYF

J gene: TRBJ2-1
D gene: NA
V gene: TRBV15
clone size: NA
CDR3 length: 15
CDR3 DNA: TGTGCCACCAGCAGAGATCTAGGCCGAACCAATGAGCAGTTCTTC
CDR3 protein: CATSRDLGRTNEQFF

J gene: TRBJ1-5
D gene: NA
V gene: TRBV27
clone size: NA
CDR3 length: 15
CDR3 DNA: TGTGCCAGCAGTTTTAGGGCAGTTAGCAATCAGCCCCAGCATTTT
CDR3 protein: CASSFRAVSNQPQHF

J gene: TRBJ2-7
D gene: TRBD2
V gene: TRBV6-5
clone size: few
CDR3 length: 14
CDR3 DNA: TGTGCCAGCAGCGCCCCGGGACTAGCCTACGAGCAGTACTTC
CDR3 protein: CASSAPGLAYEQYF

J gene: TRBJ1-5
D gene: NA
V gene: TRBV6-1
clone size: NA
CDR3 length: 14
CDR3 DNA: TGTGCCAGCAGTGAGGCAGGTAGCAATCAGCCCCAGCATTTT
CDR3 protein: CASSEAGSNQPQHF

J gene: TRBJ2-5
D gene: NA
V gene: TRBV11-1
clone size: few
CDR3 length: 14
CDR3 DNA: TGTGCCAGCAGCTTTGTGCGGAGACAAGAGACCCAGTACTTC
CDR3 protein: CASSFVRRQETQYF

J gene: TRBJ2-3
D gene: NA
V gene: TRBV7-2
clone size: NA
CDR3 length: 15
CDR3 DNA: TGTGCCAGCAGCCGAGGGACAATGCGCACAGATACGCAGTATTTT
CDR3 protein: CASSRGTMRTDTQYF

J gene: TRBJ2-7
D gene: NA
V gene: TRBV30
clone size: NA
CDR3 length: 16
CDR3 DNA: TGTGCCTGGATCCCTACTCTGGAGGGGCGCTCCTACGAGCAGTACTTC
CDR3 protein: CAWIPTLEGRSYEQYF

J gene: TRBJ1-6
D gene: NA
V gene: TRBV21-1
clone size: few
CDR3 length: 16
CDR3 DNA: TGTGCCAGCAGCACCTGGACAGGGCCCTATAATTCACCCCTCCACTTT
CDR3 protein: CASSTWTGPYNSPLHF

J gene: TRBJ2-1
D gene: NA
V gene: TRBV10-3
clone size: few
CDR3 length: 11
CDR3 DNA: TGTGCCATCGCTAGGAACGATGAGCAGTTCTTC
CDR3 protein: CAIARNDEQFF

J gene: TRBJ2-7
D gene: TRBD2
V gene: TRBV6-5
clone size: NA
CDR3 length: 16
CDR3 DNA: TGTGCCAGCAGTTACTCGGGTCGGGGGGGCCCGTACGAGCAGTACTTC
CDR3 protein: CASSYSGRGGPYEQYF

J gene: TRBJ1-6
D gene: NA
V gene: TRBV7-2
clone size: few
CDR3 length: 14
CDR3 DNA: TGTGCCAGCAGCTTTCAGGGGCGCAATTCACCCCTCCACTTT
CDR3 protein: CASSFQGRNSPLHF

J gene: TRBJ2-5
D gene: TRBD2
V gene: TRBV9
clone size: few
CDR3 length: 15
CDR3 DNA: TGTGCCAGCAGCGTAGAACTAGCGGGCCAAGAGACCCAGTACTTC
CDR3 protein: CASSVELAGQETQYF

J gene: TRBJ2-2
D gene: NA
V gene: TRBV18
clone size: NA
CDR3 length: 11
CDR3 DNA: TGTGCCAGCTCACCAATGGGGGAGCTGTTTTTT
CDR3 protein: CASSPMGELFF

J gene: TRBJ2-3
D gene: NA
V gene: TRBV9
clone size: NA
CDR3 length: 12
CDR3 DNA: TGTGCCAGCAGCGTAGCTGGAGGTACGCAGTATTTT
CDR3 protein: CASSVAGGTQYF

J gene: TRBJ1-1
D gene: NA
V gene: TRBV7-9
clone size: once
CDR3 length: 12
CDR3 DNA: TGTGCCAGCAGCTCCCGGGAGGACGGAGCTTTCTTT
CDR3 protein: CASSSREDGAFF

J gene: TRBJ2-5
D gene: NA
V gene: TRBV5-4
clone size: NA
CDR3 length: 14
CDR3 DNA: TGTGCCAGCAGCTTCACGGGGACGGGAGAGACCCAGTACTTC
CDR3 protein: CASSFTGTGETQYF

J gene: TRBJ2-7
D gene: NA
V gene: TRBV13
clone size: many
CDR3 length: 14
CDR3 DNA: TGTGCCAGCAGCTCGAGCAGGGGCCGGTACGAGCAGTACTTC
CDR3 protein: CASSSSRGRYEQYF

J gene: TRBJ2-5
D gene: NA
V gene: TRBV7-2
clone size: NA
CDR3 length: 13
CDR3 DNA: TGTGCCAGCAGCTTAGCGAGAAGTCGACACCAGTACTTC
CDR3 protein: CASSLARSRHQYF

J gene: TRBJ1-5
D gene: NA
V gene: TRBV10-3
clone size: NA
CDR3 length: 13
CDR3 DNA: TGTGCCATCAGTGAAGGGCTACGTCAGCCCCAGCATTTT
CDR3 protein: CAISEGLRQPQHF

J gene: TRBJ2-7
D gene: NA
V gene: TRBV10-3
clone size: few
CDR3 length: 15
CDR3 DNA: TGTGCCATCAGTGAGTCAACCGGGCCACAGTACGAGCAGTACTTC
CDR3 protein: CAISESTGPQYEQYF

J gene: TRBJ2-7
D gene: NA
V gene: TRBV7-2
clone size: NA
CDR3 length: 12
CDR3 DNA: TGTGCCAGCAGCTTAGGCGGCGGAGGGCAGTACTTC
CDR3 protein: CASSLGGGGQYF

J gene: TRBJ1-1
D gene: TRBD1
V gene: TRBV9
clone size: NA
CDR3 length: 16
CDR3 DNA: TGTGCCAGCAGCGTAGGACCCGGGACAGGGGGCCACGAAGCTTTCTTT
CDR3 protein: CASSVGPGTGGHEAFF

J gene: TRBJ1-1
D gene: NA
V gene: TRBV19
clone size: once
CDR3 length: 13
CDR3 DNA: TGTGCCAGTAAAGGCGCAGGGAACACTGAAGCTTTCTTT
CDR3 protein: CASKGAGNTEAFF

J gene: TRBJ1-5
D gene: NA
V gene: TRBV9
clone size: few
CDR3 length: 13
CDR3 DNA: TGTGCCAGCAGCCTCAGGGGTGACCAGCCCCAGCATTTT
CDR3 protein: CASSLRGDQPQHF

J gene: TRBJ1-4
D gene: NA
V gene: TRBV6-5
clone size: NA
CDR3 length: 15
CDR3 DNA: TGTGCCAGCAGGGACAGTGGGATAATCGATGAAAAACTGTTTTTT
CDR3 protein: CASRDSGIIDEKLFF

J gene: TRBJ1-1
D gene: NA
V gene: TRBV29-1
clone size: few
CDR3 length: 12
CDR3 DNA: TGCAGCCTTCAGACACAGAACACTGAAGCTTTCTTT
CDR3 protein: CSLQTQNTEAFF

J gene: TRBJ2-3
D gene: NA
V gene: TRBV7-6
clone size: NA
CDR3 length: 14
CDR3 DNA: TGTGCCAGCAGCCCGGGACCCGCCGTGGATACGCAGTATTTT
CDR3 protein: CASSPGPAVDTQYF

J gene: TRBJ2-7
D gene: NA
V gene: TRBV5-1
clone size: once
CDR3 length: 11
CDR3 DNA: TGCGCCAGCAGTCGTGGGTACGAGCAGTACTTC
CDR3 protein: CASSRGYEQYF

J gene: TRBJ1-1
D gene: NA
V gene: TRBV30
clone size: NA
CDR3 length: 14
CDR3 DNA: TGTGCCTGGTGTGTACGCAGGGCGGGGACTGAAGCTTTCTTT
CDR3 protein: CAWCVRRAGTEAFF

J gene: TRBJ2-1
D gene: NA
V gene: TRBV6-5
clone size: NA
CDR3 length: 14
CDR3 DNA: TGTGCCAGCAGTCGGCAGGGTCCTCTCAATGAGCAGTTCTTC
CDR3 protein: CASSRQGPLNEQFF

J gene: TRBJ2-5
D gene: NA
V gene: TRBV14
clone size: NA
CDR3 length: 13
CDR3 DNA: TGTGCCAGCAGCCAGGACCGGCCTGGGGCCCAGTACTTC
CDR3 protein: CASSQDRPGAQYF

J gene: TRBJ2-5
D gene: NA
V gene: TRBV5-1
clone size: few
CDR3 length: 12
CDR3 DNA: TGCGCCAGCAGCTTTACCCAAGAGACCCAGTACTTC
CDR3 protein: CASSFTQETQYF

J gene: TRBJ2-2
D gene: TRBD2
V gene: TRBV4-2
clone size: few
CDR3 length: 18
CDR3 DNA: TGTGCCAGCAGCCAAGGTCCTGGACTAGCGGGAGACACCGGGGAGCTGTTTTTT
CDR3 protein: CASSQGPGLAGDTGELFF

J gene: TRBJ1-6
D gene: TRBD1
V gene: TRBV5-1
clone size: few
CDR3 length: 15
CDR3 DNA: TGCGCCAGCAGCTTGGAGGGACAGGTGGGATCACCCCTCCACTTT
CDR3 protein: CASSLEGQVGSPLHF

J gene: TRBJ2-3
D gene: TRBD1
V gene: TRBV7-6
clone size: few
CDR3 length: 14
CDR3 DNA: TGTGCCAGCAGCTTTGGGACAGGGGTAGATACGCAGTATTTT
CDR3 protein: CASSFGTGVDTQYF

J gene: TRBJ1-3
D gene: NA
V gene: TRBV28
clone size: NA
CDR3 length: 14
CDR3 DNA: TGTGCCAGCAGTTTTCCAGGGGACGGAAACACCATATATTTT
CDR3 protein: CASSFPGDGNTIYF

J gene: TRBJ1-5
D gene: NA
V gene: TRBV28
clone size: NA
CDR3 length: 12
CDR3 DNA: TGTGCCAGCAGGCTCTCCAATCAGCCCCAGCATTTT
CDR3 protein: CASRLSNQPQHF

J gene: TRBJ2-7
D gene: TRBD1
V gene: TRBV7-2
clone size: NA
CDR3 length: 15
CDR3 DNA: TGTGCCAGCAGCCTGGACAGGGGAAGAAACGGCGAGCAGTACTTC
CDR3 protein: CASSLDRGRNGEQYF

J gene: TRBJ1-1
D gene: NA
V gene: TRBV7-9
clone size: few
CDR3 length: 14
CDR3 DNA: TGTGCCAGCAGCTTAACAGCTATGAACACTGAAGCTTTCTTT
CDR3 protein: CASSLTAMNTEAFF

J gene: TRBJ2-3
D gene: NA
V gene: TRBV7-3
clone size: NA
CDR3 length: 15
CDR3 DNA: TGTGCCAGCAGCTTATCTGCGGGGAGCACAGATACGCAGTATTTT
CDR3 protein: CASSLSAGSTDTQYF

J gene: TRBJ1-1
D gene: NA
V gene: TRBV14
clone size: few
CDR3 length: 13
CDR3 DNA: TGTGCCAGCAGCCAAGATCGAAGCACTGAAGCTTTCTTT
CDR3 protein: CASSQDRSTEAFF

J gene: TRBJ2-7
D gene: TRBD1
V gene: TRBV10-3
clone size: many
CDR3 length: 15
CDR3 DNA: TGTGCCATCAGTGAGTCCAGGACAGGGGTTAGCGAGCAGTACTTC
CDR3 protein: CAISESRTGVSEQYF

J gene: TRBJ2-3
D gene: NA
V gene: TRBV27
clone size: few
CDR3 length: 16
CDR3 DNA: TGTGCCAGCAGACCGACACTCACTCGAGGGAGGGATACGCAGTATTTT
CDR3 protein: CASRPTLTRGRDTQYF

J gene: TRBJ2-3
D gene: TRBD1
V gene: TRBV2
clone size: NA
CDR3 length: 15
CDR3 DNA: TGTGCCAGCAGTGTGGACAGGGGGCGTGCAGATACGCAGTATTTT
CDR3 protein: CASSVDRGRADTQYF

J gene: TRBJ2-4
D gene: NA
V gene: TRBV30
clone size: few
CDR3 length: 16
CDR3 DNA: TGTGCCTGGAGTATGCCTGGCGGATTCGCCGCGGACATTCAGTACTTC
CDR3 protein: CAWSMPGGFAADIQYF

J gene: TRBJ2-7
D gene: TRBD2
V gene: TRBV25-1
clone size: few
CDR3 length: 14
CDR3 DNA: TGTGCCAGCAGTGAATCGGGACTACCTTCCGAGCAGTACTTC
CDR3 protein: CASSESGLPSEQYF

J gene: TRBJ1-6
D gene: NA
V gene: TRBV7-2
clone size: few
CDR3 length: 14
CDR3 DNA: TGTGCCAGCACCTTCCCCAGGGTTGATTCACCCCTCCACTTT
CDR3 protein: CASTFPRVDSPLHF

J gene: TRBJ2-7
D gene: TRBD2
V gene: TRBV7-8
clone size: few
CDR3 length: 13
CDR3 DNA: TGTGCCAGCAGCTCCGGACTAGCAGGCGAGCAGTACTTC
CDR3 protein: CASSSGLAGEQYF

J gene: TRBJ2-7
D gene: NA
V gene: TRBV6-6
clone size: NA
CDR3 length: 16
CDR3 DNA: TGTGCCAGCAGTTACTCAGCGGTCCCACGGGTGGGCGAGCAGTACTTC
CDR3 protein: CASSYSAVPRVGEQYF

J gene: TRBJ2-7
D gene: NA
V gene: TRBV7-3
clone size: NA
CDR3 length: 13
CDR3 DNA: TGTGCCAGCAGCCCTGGGGGTGGGGACGAGCAGTACTTC
CDR3 protein: CASSPGGGDEQYF

J gene: TRBJ1-5
D gene: NA
V gene: TRBV5-1
clone size: few
CDR3 length: 15
CDR3 DNA: TGCGCCAGCAGTTCAGCCGGGCTAAGCAATCAGCCCCAGCATTTT
CDR3 protein: CASSSAGLSNQPQHF

J gene: TRBJ2-7
D gene: NA
V gene: TRBV28
clone size: few
CDR3 length: 15
CDR3 DNA: TGTGCCAGCAGTTTTTCCTTTATCGGAGCTTTCGAGCAGTACTTC
CDR3 protein: CASSFSFIGAFEQYF

J gene: TRBJ2-1
D gene: NA
V gene: TRBV5-1
clone size: few
CDR3 length: 14
CDR3 DNA: TGCGCCAGCAGCATAAGGACCTTCTACAATGAGCAGTTCTTC
CDR3 protein: CASSIRTFYNEQFF

J gene: TRBJ1-2
D gene: TRBD1
V gene: TRBV9
clone size: NA
CDR3 length: 15
CDR3 DNA: TGTGCCAGCAGCGTAGTTGACAGGGTCAATTATGGCTACACCTTC
CDR3 protein: CASSVVDRVNYGYTF

J gene: TRBJ2-5
D gene: NA
V gene: TRBV10-3
clone size: NA
CDR3 length: 12
CDR3 DNA: TGTGCCATCAGTGATCCCCGGGAGACCCAGTACTTC
CDR3 protein: CAISDPRETQYF

J gene: TRBJ2-1
D gene: NA
V gene: TRBV7-2
clone size: few
CDR3 length: 13
CDR3 DNA: TGTGCCAGCAGCTTAAGCGACCGCGTCTCCCAGTTCTTC
CDR3 protein: CASSLSDRVSQFF